Listed below are T cell receptor beta chains from one sample, sequenced in a study of blood T cell repertoires in COVID-19. TCRdb's copy holds only in-frame clones and misses some; the assay was immunoSEQ multiplex PCR. The sample records about 250,000 clones, roughly 84% being singletons. Sequenced sample: peripheral blood. The receptor set was obtained from a human donor with COVID-19, enrolled during active disease. The donor label of this sample is uncertain. The CDR3 runs from the conserved cysteine through the conserved F or W. The D gene is left open where the match is weak. Not every row has a clone size; where given, it reads once, few, many or a size class.

v_call: TRBV7-9
clone_size: .
j_call: TRBJ2-7
d_call: .
cdr3_length: 16
cdr3_aa: CASSSAGTEVLHEQYF
cdr3_nt: TGTGCCAGCAGCTCAGCGGGGACAGAGGTCCTCCACGAGCAGTACTTC

v_call: TRBV15
clone_size: .
j_call: TRBJ2-7
d_call: TRBD2
cdr3_length: 15
cdr3_aa: CATSRELAGGAEQYF
cdr3_nt: TGTGCCACCAGCAGAGAGCTAGCGGGAGGCGCCGAGCAGTACTTC

v_call: TRBV18
clone_size: once
j_call: TRBJ1-5
d_call: TRBD1
cdr3_length: 14
cdr3_aa: CASSLRDSYGPQHF
cdr3_nt: TGTGCCAGCTCACTCCGGGACAGCTATGGACCCCAGCATTTT

v_call: TRBV11-2
clone_size: .
j_call: TRBJ2-7
d_call: TRBD1
cdr3_length: 14
cdr3_aa: CASSVRQGVNEQYF
cdr3_nt: TGTGCCAGCAGCGTCAGACAGGGTGTTAACGAGCAGTACTTC

v_call: TRBV24-1
clone_size: .
j_call: TRBJ1-2
d_call: .
cdr3_length: 12
cdr3_aa: CATRDSFYGYTF
cdr3_nt: TGTGCCACCAGGGACAGTTTCTATGGCTACACCTTC

v_call: TRBV5-1
clone_size: .
j_call: TRBJ2-3
d_call: .
cdr3_length: 14
cdr3_aa: CASSLKPGQDTQYF
cdr3_nt: TGCGCCAGCAGCTTGAAACCGGGACAAGATACGCAGTATTTT

v_call: TRBV7-2
clone_size: .
j_call: TRBJ1-2
d_call: TRBD1
cdr3_length: 14
cdr3_aa: CASSLGQGGRGYTF
cdr3_nt: TGTGCCAGCAGCTTGGGACAGGGGGGACGGGGCTACACCTTC

v_call: TRBV6-5
clone_size: .
j_call: TRBJ1-2
d_call: .
cdr3_length: 13
cdr3_aa: CASRQGRAYGYTF
cdr3_nt: TGTGCCAGCAGACAGGGAAGAGCCTATGGCTACACCTTC

v_call: TRBV12-5
clone_size: .
j_call: TRBJ1-1
d_call: .
cdr3_length: 14
cdr3_aa: CASGLGSSLEGAFF
cdr3_nt: TGTGCTAGTGGTTTGGGGTCATCCCTAGAAGGAGCTTTCTTT

v_call: TRBV6-5
clone_size: .
j_call: TRBJ2-7
d_call: TRBD2
cdr3_length: 15
cdr3_aa: CASSLQASGIYEQYF
cdr3_nt: TGTGCCAGCAGTTTACAGGCTAGCGGGATCTACGAGCAGTACTTC

v_call: TRBV30
clone_size: .
j_call: TRBJ1-1
d_call: .
cdr3_length: 11
cdr3_aa: CAWRRGTEAFF
cdr3_nt: TGTGCCTGGAGGCGGGGCACTGAAGCTTTCTTT

v_call: TRBV7-9
clone_size: .
j_call: TRBJ1-4
d_call: .
cdr3_length: 16
cdr3_aa: CASSGGLGSTNEKLFF
cdr3_nt: TGTGCCAGCAGCGGGGGCCTTGGGTCAACTAATGAAAAACTGTTTTTT

v_call: TRBV30
clone_size: .
j_call: TRBJ2-3
d_call: .
cdr3_length: 13
cdr3_aa: CAWGRRGRNTQYF
cdr3_nt: TGTGCCTGGGGGAGAAGGGGGAGAAATACGCAGTATTTT

v_call: TRBV15
clone_size: .
j_call: TRBJ2-7
d_call: .
cdr3_length: 15
cdr3_aa: CATSRDMTGRNEQYF
cdr3_nt: TGTGCCACCAGCAGAGATATGACAGGGAGGAACGAGCAGTACTTC

v_call: TRBV12-3/TRBV12-4
clone_size: .
j_call: TRBJ2-7
d_call: .
cdr3_length: 11
cdr3_aa: CASSSGYEQYF
cdr3_nt: TGTGCCAGCAGTTCAGGGTACGAGCAGTACTTC

v_call: TRBV11-2
clone_size: .
j_call: TRBJ1-3
d_call: .
cdr3_length: 17
cdr3_aa: CASSLWIPPGAGNTIYF
cdr3_nt: TGTGCCAGCAGCCTGTGGATTCCCCCAGGGGCTGGAAACACCATATATTTT

v_call: TRBV5-4
clone_size: .
j_call: TRBJ1-6
d_call: .
cdr3_length: 14
cdr3_aa: CASSSDKGYSPLHF
cdr3_nt: TGTGCCAGCAGCTCAGACAAGGGGTATTCACCCCTCCACTTT

v_call: TRBV29-1
clone_size: .
j_call: TRBJ2-1
d_call: TRBD2
cdr3_length: 12
cdr3_aa: CSAQLAGGEQFF
cdr3_nt: TGCAGCGCGCAGCTAGCGGGAGGTGAGCAGTTCTTC

v_call: TRBV15
clone_size: once
j_call: TRBJ2-7
d_call: .
cdr3_length: 15
cdr3_aa: CATSREGGGGYEQYF
cdr3_nt: TGTGCCACCAGCAGAGAGGGCGGGGGCGGCTACGAGCAGTACTTC

v_call: TRBV7-9
clone_size: .
j_call: TRBJ2-2
d_call: TRBD2
cdr3_length: 17
cdr3_aa: CASSPNSAGVGTGELFF
cdr3_nt: TGTGCCAGCAGCCCAAATAGTGCGGGAGTCGGTACCGGGGAGCTGTTTTTT

v_call: TRBV7-2
clone_size: .
j_call: TRBJ2-3
d_call: .
cdr3_length: 15
cdr3_aa: CASSRPTSGTDTQYF
cdr3_nt: TGTGCCAGCAGCCGGCCCACCAGCGGCACAGATACGCAGTATTTT

v_call: TRBV7-2
clone_size: .
j_call: TRBJ1-4
d_call: .
cdr3_length: 15
cdr3_aa: CASSLQGSGSEKLFF
cdr3_nt: TGTGCCAGCAGCCTACAGGGCTCGGGAAGTGAAAAACTGTTTTTT

v_call: TRBV19
clone_size: .
j_call: TRBJ1-5
d_call: .
cdr3_length: 13
cdr3_aa: CASSTQGDQPQHF
cdr3_nt: TGTGCCAGTAGTACACAGGGAGATCAGCCCCAGCATTTT

v_call: TRBV27
clone_size: .
j_call: TRBJ1-4
d_call: .
cdr3_length: 15
cdr3_aa: CASSTLGQSNEKLFF
cdr3_nt: TGTGCCAGCAGTACCCTCGGACAGAGTAATGAAAAACTGTTTTTT

v_call: TRBV6-1
clone_size: once
j_call: TRBJ1-1
d_call: .
cdr3_length: 14
cdr3_aa: CASSDRQPNTEAFF
cdr3_nt: TGTGCCAGCAGTGACCGACAGCCTAACACTGAAGCTTTCTTT

v_call: TRBV28
clone_size: .
j_call: TRBJ1-4
d_call: .
cdr3_length: 16
cdr3_aa: CASSWREAATNEKLFF
cdr3_nt: TGTGCCAGCAGTTGGAGGGAAGCGGCAACTAATGAAAAACTGTTTTTT

v_call: TRBV7-9
clone_size: .
j_call: TRBJ2-1
d_call: TRBD1
cdr3_length: 14
cdr3_aa: CASSLGVQGSEQFF
cdr3_nt: TGTGCCAGCAGCTTAGGCGTACAGGGGAGTGAGCAGTTCTTC

v_call: TRBV3-1/TRBV3-2
clone_size: .
j_call: TRBJ2-1
d_call: .
cdr3_length: 16
cdr3_aa: CASSPVDFQLYNEQFF
cdr3_nt: TGTGCCAGCAGCCCCGTAGACTTCCAACTTTACAATGAGCAGTTCTTC

v_call: TRBV28
clone_size: .
j_call: TRBJ2-4
d_call: TRBD2
cdr3_length: 13
cdr3_aa: CASRDGGRAREYF
cdr3_nt: TGTGCCAGCAGAGACGGGGGGAGAGCACGGGAGTACTTC

v_call: TRBV3-1/TRBV3-2
clone_size: .
j_call: TRBJ2-1
d_call: .
cdr3_length: 13
cdr3_aa: CASSPLAGPEQFF
cdr3_nt: TGTGCCAGCAGCCCCCTGGCGGGCCCTGAGCAGTTCTTC

v_call: TRBV4-2
clone_size: .
j_call: TRBJ2-7
d_call: .
cdr3_length: 15
cdr3_aa: CASSPGTLSGDEQYF
cdr3_nt: TGTGCCAGCAGCCCCGGGACACTCTCTGGGGACGAGCAGTACTTC

v_call: TRBV6-6
clone_size: .
j_call: TRBJ2-1
d_call: TRBD2
cdr3_length: 15
cdr3_aa: CASSPTSGRRNEQFF
cdr3_nt: TGTGCCAGCAGTCCCACTAGCGGGAGGAGGAATGAGCAGTTCTTC

v_call: TRBV27
clone_size: .
j_call: TRBJ2-7
d_call: .
cdr3_length: 12
cdr3_aa: CASSPTGNEQYF
cdr3_nt: TGTGCCAGCAGTCCCACGGGAAACGAGCAGTACTTC

v_call: TRBV18
clone_size: .
j_call: TRBJ2-2
d_call: .
cdr3_length: 14
cdr3_aa: CASSLRQGSGELFF
cdr3_nt: TGTGCCAGCTCCCTGCGGCAGGGTAGCGGGGAGCTGTTTTTT

v_call: TRBV7-9
clone_size: .
j_call: TRBJ1-1
d_call: .
cdr3_length: 16
cdr3_aa: CASSLAQGSLNTEAFF
cdr3_nt: TGTGCCAGCAGCTTAGCGCAGGGCAGTCTGAACACTGAAGCTTTCTTT

v_call: TRBV7-6
clone_size: .
j_call: TRBJ1-1
d_call: TRBD1
cdr3_length: 14
cdr3_aa: CASSGQGAHTEAFF
cdr3_nt: TGTGCCAGCAGCGGACAGGGGGCGCATACTGAAGCTTTCTTT

v_call: TRBV10-3
clone_size: .
j_call: TRBJ2-5
d_call: .
cdr3_length: 12
cdr3_aa: CATAASRETQYF
cdr3_nt: TGTGCCACCGCAGCGTCCCGGGAGACCCAGTACTTC

v_call: TRBV5-4
clone_size: .
j_call: TRBJ1-1
d_call: TRBD1
cdr3_length: 18
cdr3_aa: CASSPGRDRGSGNTEAFF
cdr3_nt: TGTGCCAGCAGCCCAGGAAGGGACAGGGGATCTGGGAACACTGAAGCTTTCTTT

v_call: TRBV7-9
clone_size: .
j_call: TRBJ1-1
d_call: .
cdr3_length: 12
cdr3_aa: CASSLNPIEAFF
cdr3_nt: TGTGCCAGCAGCTTAAATCCAATTGAAGCTTTCTTT

v_call: TRBV28
clone_size: .
j_call: TRBJ1-3
d_call: .
cdr3_length: 17
cdr3_aa: CASSFRSRRDSGNTIYF
cdr3_nt: TGTGCCAGCAGTTTTAGGTCTAGGAGGGACTCTGGAAACACCATATATTTT

v_call: TRBV3-1/TRBV3-2
clone_size: .
j_call: TRBJ1-2
d_call: TRBD1
cdr3_length: 15
cdr3_aa: CASSQVGQGNYGYTF
cdr3_nt: TGTGCCAGCAGCCAAGTGGGACAGGGAAACTATGGCTACACCTTC

v_call: TRBV30
clone_size: .
j_call: TRBJ1-3
d_call: .
cdr3_length: 11
cdr3_aa: CAWSSGNTIYF
cdr3_nt: TGTGCCTGGTCTTCTGGAAACACCATATATTTT

v_call: TRBV7-3
clone_size: .
j_call: TRBJ1-2
d_call: TRBD1
cdr3_length: 16
cdr3_aa: CASSPTRLGQGGGYTF
cdr3_nt: TGTGCCAGCAGCCCCACCAGACTCGGACAGGGCGGAGGCTACACCTTC

v_call: TRBV18
clone_size: .
j_call: TRBJ1-6
d_call: .
cdr3_length: 17
cdr3_aa: CASSPNQRQTDNSPLHF
cdr3_nt: TGTGCCAGCTCACCGAATCAAAGACAGACCGATAATTCACCCCTCCACTTT

v_call: TRBV12-3/TRBV12-4
clone_size: .
j_call: TRBJ1-1
d_call: .
cdr3_length: 12
cdr3_aa: CASSRERTEAFF
cdr3_nt: TGTGCCAGCAGTCGTGAGAGGACTGAAGCTTTCTTT

v_call: TRBV15
clone_size: .
j_call: TRBJ1-6
d_call: TRBD1
cdr3_length: 16
cdr3_aa: CATKGSGTAYNSPLHF
cdr3_nt: TGTGCCACTAAGGGTTCTGGGACAGCTTATAATTCACCCCTCCACTTT

v_call: TRBV19
clone_size: .
j_call: TRBJ1-1
d_call: TRBD1
cdr3_length: 14
cdr3_aa: CASSSAGGNTEAFF
cdr3_nt: TGTGCCAGTAGTAGCGCAGGGGGTAACACTGAAGCTTTCTTT

v_call: TRBV28
clone_size: few
j_call: TRBJ1-2
d_call: TRBD1
cdr3_length: 15
cdr3_aa: CASSSAGTGGYGYTF
cdr3_nt: TGTGCCAGCAGTTCAGCCGGGACAGGGGGGTATGGCTACACCTTC